These T cell receptor beta chains were read from a single sample in a study of blood T cell repertoires in COVID-19. The data were produced by immunoSEQ multiplex PCR, yet TCRdb's version contains in-frame clones alone and is incomplete. The profile shows roughly 140,000 clones, 80% to 90% of them singletons. Sequences were obtained from peripheral blood. The receptors were sampled from a man aged 65 to 85 with acute or convalescent COVID-19. Both conserved end residues are part of each CDR3. The D gene is left open where the match is weak.

V gene: TRBV5-6
D gene: -
J gene: TRBJ2-1
CDR3 protein: CASSWGEIYNEQFF

V gene: TRBV7-3
D gene: TRBD1
J gene: TRBJ2-5
CDR3 protein: CASSVGTGKETQYF

V gene: TRBV3-1/TRBV3-2
D gene: -
J gene: TRBJ2-1
CDR3 protein: CASSQGFQGPNNEQFF

V gene: TRBV29-1
D gene: TRBD1
J gene: TRBJ1-5
CDR3 protein: CSVELGQGGNQPQHF

V gene: TRBV6-5
D gene: -
J gene: TRBJ2-7
CDR3 protein: CASSYDWPKPYEQYF

V gene: TRBV28
D gene: -
J gene: TRBJ1-1
CDR3 protein: CATQKTGNTEAFF

V gene: TRBV19
D gene: TRBD2
J gene: TRBJ2-1
CDR3 protein: CASSVSGLADYLSYNEQFF

V gene: TRBV27
D gene: -
J gene: TRBJ1-1
CDR3 protein: CASSPTGRGYTEAFF

V gene: TRBV5-1
D gene: TRBD1
J gene: TRBJ1-1
CDR3 protein: CASSLETGSTEAFF

V gene: TRBV4-2
D gene: TRBD1
J gene: TRBJ1-3
CDR3 protein: CASSQVGRDSGNTIYF

V gene: TRBV6-6
D gene: TRBD2
J gene: TRBJ2-1
CDR3 protein: CASSLWTSGEYNEQFF

V gene: TRBV6-6
D gene: TRBD1
J gene: TRBJ1-6
CDR3 protein: CASSYLDRGNSPLHF

V gene: TRBV6-4
D gene: -
J gene: TRBJ2-3
CDR3 protein: CASNPRGTQYF

V gene: TRBV11-2
D gene: -
J gene: TRBJ1-2
CDR3 protein: CASSLDGQPSHGYTF

V gene: TRBV5-1
D gene: -
J gene: TRBJ2-3
CDR3 protein: CASSLSGAPDTQYF

V gene: TRBV7-3
D gene: TRBD2
J gene: TRBJ2-1
CDR3 protein: CASSSLAGGPSNEQFF

V gene: TRBV10-3
D gene: -
J gene: TRBJ1-1
CDR3 protein: CAISADREVTEAFF

V gene: TRBV7-2
D gene: -
J gene: TRBJ1-1
CDR3 protein: CASSFTGNTEAFF

V gene: TRBV28
D gene: -
J gene: TRBJ1-2
CDR3 protein: CASSLARDTGYTF

V gene: TRBV4-3
D gene: TRBD1
J gene: TRBJ2-7
CDR3 protein: CASSLQGGSSYEQYF

V gene: TRBV29-1
D gene: TRBD2
J gene: TRBJ2-3
CDR3 protein: CSVGGGLVGSTDTQYF

V gene: TRBV6-6
D gene: -
J gene: TRBJ1-4
CDR3 protein: CASNPRGSEKLFF

V gene: TRBV11-1
D gene: -
J gene: TRBJ2-1
CDR3 protein: CASSLAYGRRSSYNEQFF

V gene: TRBV30
D gene: -
J gene: TRBJ2-7
CDR3 protein: CAWSGRTSGVYEQYF

V gene: TRBV5-4
D gene: -
J gene: TRBJ2-5
CDR3 protein: CASSLEPTARQETQYF

V gene: TRBV11-3
D gene: -
J gene: TRBJ2-1
CDR3 protein: CASSLGSGSSYNEQFF

V gene: TRBV5-1
D gene: TRBD2
J gene: TRBJ2-1
CDR3 protein: CASRFGLAGNNEQFF

V gene: TRBV7-2
D gene: -
J gene: TRBJ2-2
CDR3 protein: CASRRGGTGELFF

V gene: TRBV7-8
D gene: -
J gene: TRBJ1-5
CDR3 protein: CASSLGGGGWQPQHF

V gene: TRBV7-9
D gene: TRBD1
J gene: TRBJ2-7
CDR3 protein: CASSLGGQGAFLYF

V gene: TRBV27
D gene: -
J gene: TRBJ1-3
CDR3 protein: CASSFSGSSGNTIYF

V gene: TRBV6-2/TRBV6-3
D gene: TRBD1
J gene: TRBJ1-5
CDR3 protein: CASSYSPGGRLRIQPQHF

V gene: TRBV10-3
D gene: -
J gene: TRBJ2-1
CDR3 protein: CAIGAAYNEQFF

V gene: TRBV7-9
D gene: -
J gene: TRBJ2-1
CDR3 protein: CASSLSGTGVIF

V gene: TRBV2
D gene: TRBD2
J gene: TRBJ2-3
CDR3 protein: CASMLTSGQTDTQYF

V gene: TRBV6-5
D gene: TRBD1
J gene: TRBJ1-2
CDR3 protein: CASSPGQAVYGYTF

V gene: TRBV28
D gene: TRBD2
J gene: TRBJ2-5
CDR3 protein: CASSLTAGRETQYF

V gene: TRBV29-1
D gene: -
J gene: TRBJ2-1
CDR3 protein: CSVGLPSSYNEQFF

V gene: TRBV7-7
D gene: -
J gene: TRBJ2-5
CDR3 protein: CASSLASEETQYF

V gene: TRBV19
D gene: TRBD2
J gene: TRBJ2-5
CDR3 protein: CASSLGLEETQYF

V gene: TRBV28
D gene: TRBD2
J gene: TRBJ2-7
CDR3 protein: CASSWGTSLFYEQYF

V gene: TRBV5-1
D gene: TRBD2
J gene: TRBJ2-5
CDR3 protein: CASTPPSGRTETQYF

V gene: TRBV19
D gene: TRBD1
J gene: TRBJ2-6
CDR3 protein: CASSREGRQGLGGANVLTF

V gene: TRBV7-2
D gene: -
J gene: TRBJ1-5
CDR3 protein: CASSLDLLSGQPQHF

V gene: TRBV9
D gene: -
J gene: TRBJ1-1
CDR3 protein: CASSVQVNTEAFF

V gene: TRBV5-1
D gene: -
J gene: TRBJ1-1
CDR3 protein: CASSLEHRAQTEAFF

V gene: TRBV4-3
D gene: TRBD1
J gene: TRBJ1-2
CDR3 protein: CASSQDYGDSVYGYTF

V gene: TRBV2
D gene: -
J gene: TRBJ2-3
CDR3 protein: CASNVRGDTDTQYF